This is a list of T cell receptor beta chains from one sample in a study of control samples from healthy donors and cancer patients. Profiled with immunoSEQ multiplex PCR; TCRdb holds only in-frame clones, not every one. The sample has roughly 200,000 clones, over 90% seen once. The sample taken for sequencing was blood. These receptors all come from a man in his forties or fifties in good health. The CDR3 runs from the conserved cysteine through the conserved F or W. D genes are given only for firm matches. Size is omitted from some rows. Given values are once, few, many or a class for expanded clones.

D gene	clone size	V gene	J gene	CDR3 protein	CDR3 DNA
-	-	TRBV7-2	TRBJ2-5	CASSLRPQETQYF	TGTGCCAGCAGCTTACGGCCCCAAGAGACCCAGTACTTC
-	-	TRBV19	TRBJ1-2	CASSYRNYGYTF	TGTGCCAGTAGTTACAGAAACTATGGCTACACCTTC
TRBD2	-	TRBV5-4	TRBJ2-5	CATLRTSGARETQYF	TGTGCCACTCTTCGGACTAGCGGGGCGAGAGAGACCCAGTACTTC
TRBD2	once	TRBV19	TRBJ2-1	CASTLYGRGGFNEQFF	TGTGCCAGTACCCTATATGGCCGGGGGGGCTTTAATGAGCAGTTCTTC
TRBD2	-	TRBV7-3	TRBJ2-3	CASSPKPGLGTDTQYF	TGTGCCAGCAGCCCAAAACCGGGACTAGGAACAGATACGCAGTATTTT
TRBD2	-	TRBV29-1	TRBJ2-5	CSSQAGEETQYF	TGCAGCTCCCAGGCGGGGGAAGAGACCCAGTACTTC
TRBD1	-	TRBV5-1	TRBJ1-3	CASSFGQGAYTIYF	TGCGCCAGCAGCTTCGGACAGGGGGCATACACCATATATTTT
-	-	TRBV3-1/TRBV3-2	TRBJ1-5	CASSPGSVNQPQHF	TGTGCCAGCAGCCCCGGCAGCGTCAATCAGCCCCAGCATTTT
-	-	TRBV19	TRBJ1-3	CASSRVQGFGNTIYF	TGTGCCAGTAGTAGGGTCCAGGGGTTTGGAAACACCATATATTTT
TRBD2	-	TRBV7-6	TRBJ2-7	CASSDSGGVSYEQYF	TGTGCCAGCAGCGATAGCGGGGGGGTTAGCTACGAGCAGTACTTC
TRBD2	-	TRBV25-1	TRBJ2-1	CASSAISGGAWNEQFF	TGTGCCAGCAGTGCTATTAGCGGGGGGGCCTGGAATGAGCAGTTCTTC
TRBD1	-	TRBV19	TRBJ1-5	CASSTVPGQKNQPQHF	TGTGCCAGTAGTACCGTCCCGGGACAGAAGAATCAGCCCCAGCATTTT
-	-	TRBV15	TRBJ1-1	CATSRAYGRQMNTEAFF	TGTGCCACCAGCAGAGCGTACGGCAGGCAGATGAACACTGAAGCTTTCTTT
TRBD1	once	TRBV5-4	TRBJ2-2	CASSRRQGPTGELFF	TGTGCCAGCAGCCGAAGACAGGGTCCCACCGGGGAGCTGTTTTTT
-	once	TRBV11-3	TRBJ1-6	CASSFDLNSPLHF	TGTGCCAGCAGCTTTGACCTTAATTCACCCCTCCACTTT
-	-	TRBV5-1	TRBJ2-5	CASSSGTAQETQYF	TGCGCCAGCAGCTCCGGGACCGCACAAGAGACCCAGTACTTC
-	-	TRBV9	TRBJ2-1	CASTLGGGPNNEQFF	TGTGCCAGCACCCTAGGGGGGGGGCCGAACAATGAGCAGTTCTTC
TRBD2	-	TRBV3-1/TRBV3-2	TRBJ2-3	CASSQDTVAGRTDTQYF	TGTGCCAGCAGCCAAGATACGGTAGCGGGCAGGACAGATACGCAGTATTTT
-	-	TRBV19	TRBJ1-6	CASSQGTKSPLHF	TGTGCCAGTAGTCAGGGGACCAAATCACCCCTCCACTTT
-	-	TRBV6-5	TRBJ1-1	CASSDRNTEAFF	TGTGCCAGCAGCGACAGGAACACTGAAGCTTTCTTT
TRBD1	-	TRBV20-1	TRBJ1-4	CSAGDRGNEKLFF	TGCAGTGCTGGTGACAGGGGGAATGAAAAACTGTTTTTT
-	-	TRBV6-5	TRBJ1-2	CASSYIGGGGYGYTF	TGTGCCAGCAGTTACATAGGGGGGGGCGGCTATGGCTACACCTTC
TRBD1	-	TRBV4-2	TRBJ1-1	CASSNPGTGGKRNTEAFF	TGTGCCAGCAGCAACCCCGGGACAGGGGGCAAGAGGAACACTGAAGCTTTCTTT
-	-	TRBV19	TRBJ1-5	CASRYTGIRGNQPQHF	TGTGCCAGTAGGTACACAGGGATACGAGGCAATCAGCCCCAGCATTTT
-	-	TRBV9	TRBJ2-7	CASSQGAGDLYEQYF	TGTGCCAGCAGCCAGGGGGCGGGGGACCTCTACGAGCAGTACTTC
-	-	TRBV3-1/TRBV3-2	TRBJ2-3	CASSSRGPRTDTQYF	TGTGCCAGCAGCTCGCGGGGGCCTCGCACAGATACGCAGTATTTT
-	-	TRBV5-1	TRBJ1-1	CASSLGGLTEAFF	TGCGCCAGCAGCTTGGGGGGGCTTACTGAAGCTTTCTTT
-	-	TRBV13	TRBJ1-4	CASTIWDRYEKLFF	TGTGCCAGCACTATATGGGACCGCTATGAAAAACTGTTTTTT
-	-	TRBV24-1	TRBJ1-2	CATSEPGTVNGYTF	TGTGCCACCAGTGAACCCGGGACGGTAAATGGCTACACCTTC
-	-	TRBV6-2/TRBV6-3	TRBJ1-1	CASSYGRLQTEAFF	TGTGCCAGCAGTTACGGGCGGTTGCAGACTGAAGCTTTCTTT
TRBD1	-	TRBV5-1	TRBJ1-2	CASSLVVGQGDGYTF	TGCGCCAGCAGCTTGGTGGTGGGACAGGGGGATGGCTACACCTTC
-	-	TRBV7-8	TRBJ1-5	CASSPLSISGGKQPQHF	TGTGCCAGCAGCCCACTGAGTATTAGCGGGGGGAAACAGCCCCAGCATTTT
-	once	TRBV27	TRBJ1-1	CASSPTADTEAFF	TGTGCCAGCAGTCCTACAGCGGACACTGAAGCTTTCTTT
TRBD1	-	TRBV24-1	TRBJ2-2	CATRGQGNTGELFF	TGTGCCACCAGAGGACAGGGAAACACCGGGGAGCTGTTTTTT
-	-	TRBV23-1	TRBJ2-3	CASNNVKPNIQRHTDTQYF	TGCGCCAGCAATAATGTTAAACCCAATATACAAAGGCACACAGATACGCAGTATTTT
TRBD1	-	TRBV2	TRBJ1-4	CASDPGTGGEKLFF	TGTGCCAGCGACCCCGGGACAGGGGGTGAAAAACTGTTTTTT
TRBD1	-	TRBV6-2/TRBV6-3	TRBJ1-2	CASSYAKGAGYGYTF	TGTGCCAGCAGTTACGCTAAGGGGGCTGGCTATGGCTACACCTTC
-	-	TRBV5-5	TRBJ1-2	CASSLEAGSGYGYTF	TGTGCCAGCAGCTTGGAGGCAGGGTCGGGCTATGGCTACACCTTC
TRBD1	-	TRBV13	TRBJ1-5	CASSFDRGPPQPQHF	TGTGCCAGCAGCTTTGACAGGGGCCCCCCTCAGCCCCAGCATTTT
-	-	TRBV27	TRBJ2-3	CASSAHRSLTSPDTQYF	TGTGCCAGCAGTGCCCACAGGAGCCTCACCTCTCCAGATACGCAGTATTTT
-	-	TRBV10-3	TRBJ1-1	CAARTEMNTEAFF	TGTGCCGCCCGGACGGAAATGAACACTGAAGCTTTCTTT
-	-	TRBV5-8	TRBJ1-4	CASSLATAREVEKLFF	TGTGCCAGCAGCTTGGCTACGGCCAGGGAGGTTGAAAAACTGTTTTTT
-	-	TRBV5-1	TRBJ2-5	CASSLFGAAADQETQYF	TGCGCCAGCAGCTTGTTCGGCGCGGCAGCAGATCAAGAGACCCAGTACTTC
TRBD2	-	TRBV7-7	TRBJ2-5	CASSPQTSGGTQYF	TGTGCTAGCAGCCCACAGACTAGCGGTGGGACCCAGTACTTC
-	-	TRBV5-1	TRBJ2-7	CASSSMDGAEQYF	TGCGCCAGCAGCTCGATGGACGGGGCGGAGCAGTACTTC
-	-	TRBV21-1	TRBJ1-1	CASAQGAGEDTEAFF	TGTGCCAGCGCCCAGGGGGCAGGGGAGGACACTGAAGCTTTCTTT
-	-	TRBV7-8	TRBJ2-6	CASSLSRSGANVLTF	TGTGCCAGCAGTCTAAGCCGCTCTGGGGCCAACGTCCTGACTTTC
TRBD1	-	TRBV28	TRBJ1-5	CASTPTGMSNQPQHF	TGTGCCAGCACCCCGACAGGGATGAGCAATCAGCCCCAGCATTTT
-	-	TRBV19	TRBJ1-1	CASSSAMNTEAFF	TGTGCCAGTAGTTCAGCAATGAACACTGAAGCTTTCTTT
-	-	TRBV29-1	TRBJ2-3	CSAELQSTDTQYF	TGCAGCGCCGAACTACAATCCACAGATACGCAGTATTTT
-	-	TRBV3-1/TRBV3-2	TRBJ1-1	CASSSSSNTEAFF	TGTGCCAGCAGCTCCTCGTCCAACACTGAAGCTTTCTTT
-	-	TRBV20-1	TRBJ1-2	CSASSGYDYGYTF	TGCAGTGCTAGTTCGGGGTACGACTATGGCTACACCTTC
TRBD1	-	TRBV7-7	TRBJ2-2	CASTQGAGELFF	TGTGCTAGCACCCAGGGGGCCGGGGAGCTGTTTTTT
-	once	TRBV11-2	TRBJ1-1	CASSSGTFMNTEAFF	TGTGCCAGCAGCTCAGGGACATTTATGAACACTGAAGCTTTCTTT
-	-	TRBV11-2	TRBJ2-1	CASSPRVYNEQFF	TGTGCCAGCAGCCCTAGGGTATACAATGAGCAGTTCTTC
-	-	TRBV6-5	TRBJ2-1	CASSKQGYSYNEQFF	TGTGCCAGCAGTAAACAGGGTTACTCCTACAATGAGCAGTTCTTC
-	-	TRBV6-5	TRBJ1-1	CASSSPGTRAFF	TGTGCCAGCAGTTCGCCGGGGACGAGGGCTTTCTTT
-	once	TRBV10-3	TRBJ2-7	CAISESGVGEQYF	TGTGCCATCAGTGAGTCGGGTGTTGGAGAGCAGTACTTC
TRBD1	-	TRBV10-2	TRBJ1-1	CASRFEGASEAFF	TGCGCCAGCAGGTTTGAGGGGGCATCTGAAGCTTTCTTT